This TCR beta chain was observed in a study of cytomegalovirus exposure and HLA in healthy donors. The CDR3 length is 15 residues. V lost 1 base and J lost 4; bases outside the gene matches: 6. Germline lookup yields CDR1 LGHNA and CDR2 YSLEER. Overall study findings and caveats: DRB1 had the most TCR associations and HLA-C the fewest, a later analysis found, with rates varying by HLA locus. In vitro assays verified that a few CMV-associated chains recognized CMV antigens specifically.

Points on this clone: No antigen is known for it.

PCR primers comprised 60 Vbeta and 13 Jbeta primers. Assay used: immunoSEQ multiplex PCR; TCRdb lists only in-frame clones, some missing. The data contain 200,000 to 250,000 clones, more than 80% of them singletons. The chain employs TRBV4-3 and TRBJ1-1; 7 bases fit TRBD1. This receptor was identified in a man aged 30 to 45 in good health and CMV-seronegative. The source material was PBMCs. This CDR3 reads CASSQGDRAGTEAFF. The CDR3 coding sequence is TGCGCCAGCAGCCAAGGCGACAGGGCCGGCACTGAAGCTTTCTTT.